One sample yielded the 21 T cell receptor beta chains listed below, sequenced in a study of blood T cell repertoires in COVID-19. Profiling relied on immunoSEQ multiplex PCR, and the TCRdb table lists in-frame clones only, not all of them. The sample lists 120,000 to 150,000 clones, 70% to 90% seen once, with about 2.6% in the top ten. The sample was peripheral blood. Receptor source: a human donor with acute or convalescent COVID-19. The donor label of this sample is uncertain.

V gene TRBV6-5 combines with J gene TRBJ1-5; maybe TRBD1 (6 bases). Between the trimmed V and J ends, which lost 6 bases and 5 bases, there was a span of 11 bases. The CDR3 covers 13 residues. CDR1 and CDR2 from the germline V gene are MNHEY and SVGAGI. The DNA for the CDR3 is TGTGCCAGCAGAGAGACAGGTTATCAGCCCCAGCATTTT. Translation: CASRETGYQPQHF.

This clone was counted once. V gene TRBV9 combines with J gene TRBJ1-1; D gene ambiguous. The germline CDR1 and CDR2 sequences are SGDLS and YYNGEE. The V end was cut by 2 bases, the J end by 0 bases, with 17 bases between. The CDR3 loop spans 17 amino acids. This chain's CDR3 is CASSVGVGAPMNTEAFF. The DNA of the CDR3 is TGTGCCAGCAGCGTTGGTGTGGGAGCTCCTATGAACACTGAAGCTTTCTTT.

Written as DNA, the CDR3 is TGTGCCAGCAGCTTAGTCTCAACTGGGACATTCTATGGCTACACCTTC. It codes for CASSLVSTGTFYGYTF. This chain connects TRBV7-2 to TRBJ1-2; TRBD1 might be the D (6 bases). The germline V gene encodes CDR1 SGHTA and CDR2 FQGNSA. The CDR3 loop spans 16 amino acids. Trimming cost V 1 base and J 4 bases, with 16 bases left between them.

The V gene is TRBV24-1, the J gene TRBJ2-3, with 8 bases matching TRBD2. The CDR3 totals 15 residues. Germline values: CDR1 KGHDR, CDR2 SFDVKD. The junction had 12 bases not matched to a gene; V was cut back by 9 bases and J by 5 bases. The CDR3 protein is CATGTSGTAVDTQYF. In DNA, the CDR3 is TGTGCCACCGGAACTAGCGGTACAGCCGTAGATACGCAGTATTTT.

The CDR3 here is CASSFPVFAYNEQFF. The CDR3 nucleotides are TGTGCCAGCAGCTTCCCTGTCTTTGCCTACAATGAGCAGTTCTTC. The chain couples TRBV11-2 to TRBJ2-1; D not resolved. The CDR3 totals 15 residues. V lost 3 bases to trimming and J lost 2 bases, with 11 bases between them. Germline V gives CDR1 SGHAT, CDR2 FQNNGV.

Note on this clone: The sample contains more than one DNA sequence encoding this CDR3. The gene calls are TRBV6-5 and TRBJ1-1; D gene ambiguous. The germline V and J ends were trimmed by 0 bases and 1 base, with 6 bases remaining between them. Germline CDR1 MNHEY, CDR2 SVGAGI. The CDR3 extends over 14 amino acids. The CDR3 coding sequence is TGTGCCAGCAGTTACTCGCCGGGGAACACTGAAGCTTTCTTT. This sequence encodes CASSYSPGNTEAFF.

The chain uses TRBV4-3 and TRBJ1-4, with D possibly matching TRBD1 (6 bases). This CDR3 region has 16 residues. V was shortened by 0 bases and J by 6 bases, with 14 bases between the two germline ends. Germline V gene data show CDR1 as LGHNA and CDR2 as YSLEER. In DNA, the CDR3 is TGCGCCAGCAGCCAAGAAACAGGGAACCCAGATGAAAAACTGTTTTTT. It codes for CASSQETGNPDEKLFF.

The chain links TRBV7-3 to TRBJ1-1; TRBD1 matches at 7 bases. Per germline, CDR1 SGHTA and CDR2 FQGTGA. With 5 bases clipped from V and 1 base from J, the junction kept 4 bases outside the gene matches. The CDR3 covers 14 residues. The DNA for the CDR3 is TGTGCCAGCAGCCCGTGGACAGGGAACACTGAAGCTTTCTTT. This translates into CASSPWTGNTEAFF.

The gene calls are TRBV5-5 and TRBJ2-7; D may be TRBD2 (5 bases). The germline V and J ends were trimmed by 5 bases and 3 bases, with 18 bases remaining between them. Germline V gene lookup returns CDR1 SGHKS and CDR2 YYEKEE (reference sequence). This CDR3 spans 15 amino acids. DNA of the CDR3: TGTGCCAGCAGGCTACTGGTGGCGGGTAGCTACGAGCAGTACGTC. This translates into CASRLLVAGSYEQYV.

The chain links TRBV7-2 to TRBJ1-5; 7 bases are a match to TRBD1. This CDR3 contains 16 residues. The V and J ends lost 2 bases and 0 bases, in that order; junction bases with no gene match: 4. Germline CDR1 SGHTA, CDR2 FQGNSA. This chain's CDR3 is CASSLFTGVSNQPQHF. The CDR3 DNA reads as TGTGCCAGCAGCTTATTCACAGGGGTTAGCAATCAGCCCCAGCATTTT.

CDR3 nucleotides: TGTGCCAGCAAGGACAGCTCCTATAATTCACCCCTCCACTTT. Translated, it gives CASKDSSYNSPLHF. This chain connects TRBV28 to TRBJ1-6; maybe TRBD1 (6 bases). Germline V CDR1 and CDR2: MDHEN, SYDVKM. Trimming removed 7 bases from V and 0 bases from J, with 7 bases in between. The CDR3 has 14 residues.

This clone was counted a single time. The DNA for the CDR3 is TGTGCCAGCAGTGCTGCGGGACGGATCCAAGAGACCCAGTACTTC. Its translation is CASSAAGRIQETQYF. J is TRBJ2-5 and V is TRBV27, with D possibly being TRBD2 (6 bases). The germline V and J ends were trimmed by 5 bases and 1 base, with 14 bases remaining between them. This CDR3 comprises 15 residues. Germline CDR1 and CDR2: MNHEY and SMNVEV (reference sequence).

The gene calls are TRBV24-1 and TRBJ2-1, with 10 bases aligning to TRBD1. CDR3 size: 18 residues. The V gene end was trimmed by 4 bases and the J gene end by 12 bases; junction bases not matched to a gene: 20. CDR1 is KGHDR, CDR2 SFDVKD, per germline. Written as DNA, the CDR3 is TGTGCCACCAGTGACCCTACTTCCGGGACAGGGGACTCCAGTACGCAGTTCTTC. Translating it yields CATSDPTSGTGDSSTQFF.

This sequence joins TRBV2 and TRBJ1-4; TRBD1 matches at 9 bases. With V trimmed by 5 bases and J by 8 bases, 6 bases remained unmatched. Germline CDR1 is SNHLY and CDR2 is FYNNEI. The CDR3 runs 14 residues. The CDR3 spells CASSQWTGEEKLFF. CDR3 nucleotides: TGTGCCAGCAGTCAATGGACAGGGGAGGAAAAACTGTTTTTT.

V and J are TRBV30 and TRBJ2-3; D might be TRBD2 (6 bases). The CDR3 has 15 residues. V shed 0 bases and J shed 2 bases, with 12 bases lying between them. Germline lookup yields CDR1 GTSNPN and CDR2 SVGIG (reference sequence). CDR3 in amino acids: CAWSVGGKFTDTQYF. The CDR3 region has the DNA TGTGCCTGGAGTGTCGGAGGGAAGTTCACAGATACGCAGTATTTT.

The J gene is TRBJ1-1, the V gene TRBV12-5; 7 bases align to TRBD1. The CDR3 length is 13 residues. Germline values: CDR1 LGHNT, CDR2 FRNRAP. The V and J ends lost 0 bases and 7 bases, in that order; junction bases with no gene match: 2. This CDR3 reads CASGLVRDSEAFF. The DNA for the CDR3 is TGTGCTAGTGGTTTGGTCCGGGACAGTGAAGCTTTCTTT.

The chain carries TRBV6-5 and TRBJ1-2; D unresolved. V gave up 7 bases and J gave up 6 bases, with 6 bases separating them. The CDR3 runs 10 residues. In germline, CDR1 is MNHEY, CDR2 SVGAGI. The chain's CDR3 is CASTLNGYTF. For the CDR3, the DNA is TGTGCCAGCACTCTTAATGGCTACACCTTC.

The chain has TRBV6-5 and TRBJ1-5; no reliable D call. CDR1 and CDR2 from the germline V gene are MNHEY and SVGAGI. Trimming removed 6 bases from V and 5 bases from J, with 11 bases in between. The CDR3 is made up of 13 amino acids. For the CDR3, the DNA is TGTGCCAGCAGACCAAGGAGGTATCAGCCCCAGCATTTT. Amino acids: CASRPRRYQPQHF.

This chain joins TRBV18 and TRBJ2-3; 7 bases are a match to TRBD1. Trimming took 6 bases from V and 4 from J; bases not matched to a gene: 10. This CDR3 is 15 amino acids long. Per germline, CDR1 KGHSH and CDR2 LQKENI. Here the CDR3 DNA reads TGTGCCAGCTCGCCAACCGGACAGGCCTCAGATACGCAGTATTTT. Translated: CASSPTGQASDTQYF.

This chain connects TRBV9 to TRBJ1-6; 9 bases are a match to TRBD1. Trimming at V came to 4 bases and at J to 9 bases, leaving 8 bases not matched to a gene. There are 15 residues in the CDR3. CDR1 and CDR2 (germline): SGDLS, YYNGEE. CDR3 sequence: CASSRTGEPSSPLHF. The CDR3 nucleotides are TGTGCCAGCAGCAGGACAGGGGAACCCTCTTCACCCCTCCACTTT.

V is TRBV19 and J is TRBJ1-1; 8 bases line up with TRBD1. CDR3 length: 14 residues. Per germline, CDR1 LNHDA and CDR2 SQIVND (reference sequence). The trim removed 6 bases at V and 0 bases at J, leaving 3 bases unmatched. CDR3 coding DNA: TGTGCCAGTAGGAGGGACAGGATGAACACTGAAGCTTTCTTT. This codes for CASRRDRMNTEAFF.